These 17 T cell receptor beta chains originate from one sample sequenced in a study of T cell responses to AZD1222 COVID-19 vaccine (dated by TCRdb to the early 2020s). The label giving this sample's time point can be read as: baseline before first vaccination. Library preparation was by the immunoSEQ multiplex PCR assay. The clones in this table, taken by TCRdb from immuneACCESS, are in-frame only. Not every clone is retained; where verified, under half of the shortfall comes from an unresolved V gene, and the cause of the rest is unknown. The sample yields around 130,000 clones; roughly 84% were counted once. The ten biggest clones cover 12% of the sample. Sample: peripheral blood, taken on day 0 of AZD1222 vaccination. These receptor sequences come from an adult in good health.

The rearrangement links TRBV19 to TRBJ2-5; D uncertain. Trimming removed 11 bases from V and 10 bases from J, with 11 bases in between. This CDR3 is 9 amino acids long. Germline V gene lookup returns CDR1 LNHDA and CDR2 SQIVND (reference sequence). The CDR3 bases are TGTGCCTCCCCCGGTGACCAGTACTTC. Translating it yields CASPGDQYF.

This clone appeared a single time. This chain connects TRBV28 to TRBJ2-7; 13 bases map to TRBD2. CDR1 MDHEN and CDR2 SYDVKM come from the germline V gene. After removal of 5 bases from V and 0 bases from J, the junction contained 19 bases not matched to a gene. This CDR3 is built from 21 residues. Here the CDR3 reads CASSPQGAWTSGRPISYEQYF. Written as DNA, the CDR3 is TGTGCCAGCAGTCCACAGGGGGCGTGGACTAGCGGGAGACCCATCTCCTACGAGCAGTACTTC.

The CDR3 DNA reads TGTGCCAGCTCACCAGTACGGGATGAAGCTTTCTTT. This translates into CASSPVRDEAFF. The chain employs TRBV18 and TRBJ1-1; D remains unclear. Between the trimmed V and J ends, which lost 2 bases and 7 bases, there was a span of 8 bases. Germline V gene data show CDR1 as KGHSH and CDR2 as LQKENI. This CDR3 is built from 12 residues.

V and J are TRBV7-9 and TRBJ2-2; 9 bases are shared with TRBD2. Germline V gives CDR1 SEHNR, CDR2 FQNEAQ (reference sequence). There are 18 residues in the CDR3. Trimming removed 1 base from V and 7 bases from J; junction bases left unmatched: 13. CDR3 bases: TGTGCCAGCAGCTTAGAGTCGATGAGACTAGCGGCGTACGGGGAGCTGTTTTTT. Its translation: CASSLESMRLAAYGELFF.

The chain recombines TRBV6-5 with TRBJ1-1; D gene unclear. V was shortened by 6 bases and J by 1 base, with 9 bases between the two germline ends. Germline loops: CDR1 MNHEY, CDR2 SVGAGI. The length of the CDR3 is 13 residues. CDR3 in DNA: TGTGCCAGCAGAACAGCGACGAACACTGAAGCTTTCTTT. Its protein product is CASRTATNTEAFF.

The gene calls are TRBV3-1 (or the pseudogene TRBV3-2) and TRBJ1-2; tentative D call: TRBD1 (5 bases). The CDR3 loop spans 14 amino acids. V was cut by 0 bases and J by 3 bases, with 8 bases left in between. CDR1 is LGHDT and CDR2 is YNNKEL in the germline V gene (reference sequence). The CDR3 nucleotides are TGTGCCAGCAGCCAAGATTGGGGGGACTATGGCTACACCTTC. Its translation is CASSQDWGDYGYTF.

The chain employs TRBV19 and TRBJ1-2, with D maybe TRBD1 (5 bases). Trimming pared 5 bases from V and 4 bases from J, leaving 17 bases between. The CDR3 extends over 15 amino acids. Germline CDR1 reads LNHDA; CDR2 reads SQIVND (reference sequence). CDR3 nucleotide sequence: TGTGCCAGTAGTCGGGACCCAGAGGAAACCTATGGCTACACCTTC. It yields the protein CASSRDPEETYGYTF.

The chain couples TRBV5-5 to TRBJ2-5; possibly TRBD1 or TRBD2 for D (6 bases each). The CDR3 spans 13 residues. Germline CDR1 is SGHKS and CDR2 is YYEKEE (reference sequence). Trimming took off 1 base at V and 6 bases at J, with 10 bases between the two ends. The CDR3 region has the DNA TGTGCCAGCAGCTTGTTAGGGGGGAAGACCCAGTACTTC. The encoded protein is CASSLLGGKTQYF.

The rearrangement joins TRBV7-2 to TRBJ2-1; 8 bases match TRBD2. This CDR3 has 15 residues. Germline-derived CDR1 and CDR2 are SGHTA and FQGNSA. The junction had 8 bases not matched to a gene; V was cut back by 3 bases and J by 7 bases. The CDR3 spells CASSLNRGGGNEQFF. The DNA for the CDR3 is TGTGCCAGCAGCTTGAACCGGGGGGGCGGGAATGAGCAGTTCTTC.

The chain has TRBV10-3 and TRBJ2-2, with D possibly TRBD1 on 6 matching bases. This CDR3 has 15 residues. Germline V gives CDR1 ENHRY, CDR2 SYGVKD. Trimming removed 10 bases at V and 3 bases at J, with 18 bases between. Written as DNA, the CDR3 is TGTGCCACCACTACCGGGACATCTCACACCGGGGAGCTGTTTTTT. It encodes CATTTGTSHTGELFF.

At least ten counts were recorded for this clone. CDR3 region: CASSLERGNNEKLFF. CDR3 DNA sequence: TGTGCCAGCAGCTTAGAAAGGGGTAATAATGAAAAACTGTTTTTT. This chain joins TRBV7-8 and TRBJ1-4; possible D gene TRBD1, 5 bases. CDR3 length equals 15 residues. The V and J ends lost 1 base and 4 bases respectively, with 10 bases between them. Germline lookup yields CDR1 SGHVS and CDR2 FQNEAQ.

The chain uses TRBV4-1 and TRBJ2-5, with D possibly being TRBD2 (5 bases). Germline V gene lookup returns CDR1 MGHRA and CDR2 YSYEKL. V was shortened by 4 bases and J by 5 bases, with 14 bases between the two germline ends. The CDR3 has 14 residues. Here the CDR3 DNA reads TGCGCCAGCAGCCCCGACCGAGGGTACGAGACCCAGTACTTC. It translates to CASSPDRGYETQYF.

The chain is built from TRBV18 and TRBJ2-3; 10 bases map to TRBD2. The V gene's germline CDR1 is KGHSH and CDR2 LQKENI. The junction had 6 bases not matched to a gene; V was cut back by 1 base and J by 2 bases. CDR3 length: 17 amino acids. The CDR3 here is CASSPLTSGEYTDTQYF. Here the CDR3 DNA reads TGTGCCAGCTCACCACTAACTAGCGGGGAATACACAGATACGCAGTATTTT.

On this clone itself: The DNA is left out, because the CDR3 cannot be placed on it with certainty; the CDR3 is given as TCRdb lists it. The chain recombines TRBV28 with TRBJ2-2; the table's D call of TRBD1 was not tested on the DNA. The CDR3 region is 16 residues in length, termini included. Germline CDR1 MDHEN, CDR2 SYDVKM. The chain's CDR3 is CASSSSGQGDTGELFF.

The V call is TRBV3-1 (or the pseudogene TRBV3-2), the J call TRBJ2-3, with TRBD2 matching over 8 bases. The V gene end was trimmed by 0 bases and the J gene end by 4 bases; junction bases not matched to a gene: 12. The CDR3 contains 18 residues. The germline CDR1 and CDR2 sequences are LGHDT and YNNKEL (reference sequence). The CDR3 is CASSQEFAGGLGPDTQYF. The CDR3, as DNA: TGTGCCAGCAGCCAAGAGTTCGCGGGGGGCCTCGGCCCAGATACGCAGTATTTT.

V is TRBV18 and J is TRBJ2-2; D remains unclear. With 3 bases removed from V and 2 bases from J, the gap between germline ends came to 10 bases. The CDR3 contains 15 residues. Germline lookup yields CDR1 KGHSH and CDR2 LQKENI. The CDR3 loop reads CASSPLNSNTGELFF. For the CDR3, the DNA is TGTGCCAGCTCACCTCTGAACAGTAACACCGGGGAGCTGTTTTTT.

The V gene is TRBV5-1, the J gene TRBJ1-5, with a weak D call TRBD1 (6 bases). The CDR3 runs to 14 residues. V was shortened by 1 base and J by 6 bases, with 11 bases between the two germline ends. CDR1 is SGHRS and CDR2 is YFSETQ in the germline V gene. The CDR3 sequence is CASSLSGGGQPQHF. Written as DNA, the CDR3 is TGCGCCAGCAGCTTGTCGGGGGGCGGTCAGCCCCAGCATTTT.